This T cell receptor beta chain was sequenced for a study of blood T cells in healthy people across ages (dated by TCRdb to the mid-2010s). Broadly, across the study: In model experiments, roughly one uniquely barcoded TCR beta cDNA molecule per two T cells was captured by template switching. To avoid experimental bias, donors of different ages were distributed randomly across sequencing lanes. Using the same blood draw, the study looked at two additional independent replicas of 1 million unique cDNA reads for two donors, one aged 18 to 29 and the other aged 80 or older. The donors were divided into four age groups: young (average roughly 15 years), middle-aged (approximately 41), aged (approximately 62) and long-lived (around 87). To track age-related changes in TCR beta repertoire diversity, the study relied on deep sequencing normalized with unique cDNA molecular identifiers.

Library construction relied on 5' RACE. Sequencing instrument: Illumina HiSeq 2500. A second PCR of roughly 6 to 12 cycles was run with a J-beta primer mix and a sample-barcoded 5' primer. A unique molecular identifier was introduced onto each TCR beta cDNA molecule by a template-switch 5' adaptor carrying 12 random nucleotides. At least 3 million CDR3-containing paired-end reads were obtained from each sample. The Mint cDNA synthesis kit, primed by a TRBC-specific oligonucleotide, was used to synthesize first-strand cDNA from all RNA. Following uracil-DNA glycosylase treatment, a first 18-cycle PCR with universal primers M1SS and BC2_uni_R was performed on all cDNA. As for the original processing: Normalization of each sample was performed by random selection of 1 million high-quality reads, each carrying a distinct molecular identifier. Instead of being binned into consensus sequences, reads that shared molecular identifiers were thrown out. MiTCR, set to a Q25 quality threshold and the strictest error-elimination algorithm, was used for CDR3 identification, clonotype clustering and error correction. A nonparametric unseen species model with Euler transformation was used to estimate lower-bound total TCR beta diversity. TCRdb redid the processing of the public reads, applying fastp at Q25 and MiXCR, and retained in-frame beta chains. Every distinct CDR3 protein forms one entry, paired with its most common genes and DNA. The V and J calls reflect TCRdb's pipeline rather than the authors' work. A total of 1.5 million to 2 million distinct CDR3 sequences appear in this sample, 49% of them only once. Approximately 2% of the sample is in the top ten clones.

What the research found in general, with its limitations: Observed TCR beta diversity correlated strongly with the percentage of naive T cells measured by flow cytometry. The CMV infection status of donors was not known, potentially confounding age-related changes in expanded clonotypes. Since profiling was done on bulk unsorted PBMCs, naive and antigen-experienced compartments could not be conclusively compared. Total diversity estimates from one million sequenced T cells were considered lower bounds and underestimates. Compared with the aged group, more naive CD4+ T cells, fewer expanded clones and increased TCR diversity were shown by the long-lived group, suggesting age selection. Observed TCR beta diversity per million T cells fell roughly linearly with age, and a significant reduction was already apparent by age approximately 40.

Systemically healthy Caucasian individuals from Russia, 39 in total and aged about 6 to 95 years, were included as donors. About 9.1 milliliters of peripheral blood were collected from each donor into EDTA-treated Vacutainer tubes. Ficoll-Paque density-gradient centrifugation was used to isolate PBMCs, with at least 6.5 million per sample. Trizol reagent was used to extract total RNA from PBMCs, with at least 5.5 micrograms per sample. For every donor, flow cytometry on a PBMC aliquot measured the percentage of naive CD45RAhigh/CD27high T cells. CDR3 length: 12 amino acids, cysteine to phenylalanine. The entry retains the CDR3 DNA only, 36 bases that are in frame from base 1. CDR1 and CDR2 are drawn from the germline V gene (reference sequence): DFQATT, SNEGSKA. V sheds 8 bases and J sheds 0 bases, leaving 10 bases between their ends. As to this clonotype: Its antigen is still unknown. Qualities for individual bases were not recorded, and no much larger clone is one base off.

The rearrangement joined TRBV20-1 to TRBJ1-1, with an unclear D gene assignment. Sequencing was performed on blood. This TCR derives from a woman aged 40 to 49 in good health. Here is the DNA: TGCAGTCAACCCAATGTGAACACTGAAGCTTTCTTT. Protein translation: CSQPNVNTEAFF.